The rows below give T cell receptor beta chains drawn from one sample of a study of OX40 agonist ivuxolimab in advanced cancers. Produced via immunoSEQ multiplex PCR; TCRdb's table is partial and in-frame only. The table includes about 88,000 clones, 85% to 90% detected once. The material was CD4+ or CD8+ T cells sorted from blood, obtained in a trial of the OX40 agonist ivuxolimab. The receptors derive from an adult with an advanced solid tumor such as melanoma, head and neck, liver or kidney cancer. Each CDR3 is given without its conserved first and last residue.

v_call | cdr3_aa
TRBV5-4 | ASSLKTSGGFEQF
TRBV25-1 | ASSEADRGQYGYT
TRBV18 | ASSPDGRLNNEQF
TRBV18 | ASSPTSVSYNEQF
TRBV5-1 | ASSLATNTGELF
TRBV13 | ASSLEDRGVLGGEQF
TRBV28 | ASSLGARLDQPQH
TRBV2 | ASSEVGNTGELF
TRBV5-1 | ASSLSRPHTEAF
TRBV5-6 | ASVNRRGNSYEQY
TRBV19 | ASRRGGRGTDTQY
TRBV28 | ASSSRPPAKLF
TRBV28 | ASMRGTYGYT
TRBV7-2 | ASTKTPHGSYGYT
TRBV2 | ASSDRGRSEAF
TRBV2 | ASSAGKPDTQY
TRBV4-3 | ASSQDFTSGDNEQF
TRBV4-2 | ASSQAPGGHINTEAF
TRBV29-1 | SDRQGANTEAF
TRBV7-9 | ASSLGDNQPQH
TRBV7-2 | ASSLGGLGGYEQY
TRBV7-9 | ASRISGSSYNEQF
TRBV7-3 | ASSLSGSDTGELF
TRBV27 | ASSLILQGVTEAF
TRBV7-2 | ASRPYFNTGELF
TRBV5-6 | ASSQGAGNTIY
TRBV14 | ASSQIRLPTEAF